This is a list of T cell receptor beta chains from one sample in a study of control samples from healthy donors and cancer patients. Clones were sequenced by immunoSEQ multiplex PCR, and TCRdb holds only the in-frame ones, with some missing. Here the sample spans some 150,000 clones, roughly 92% being singletons. Sequenced material: blood. The origin of the receptors is a man aged 35 to 55 in good health. CDR3s include the opening cysteine and the closing phenylalanine or tryptophan. The D gene is left open where the match is weak. Rows give clone size only sometimes, using once, few, many, or a class for an expanded clone.

>TRBV5-1|NA|TRBJ1-6|TRBD1
TGCGCCAGCAGCTTGGCGGTGGACAGGGCCAATAATTCACCCCTCCACTTT
CASSLAVDRANNSPLHF
>TRBV21-1|NA|TRBJ1-2|NA
TGTGCCAGGCCCCTCGAGGCCCTTAACTATGGCTACACCTTC
CARPLEALNYGYTF
>TRBV7-9|NA|TRBJ1-5|NA
TGTGCCAGCAGCTTCAGAGATCAGCCCCAGCATTTT
CASSFRDQPQHF
>TRBV7-9|once|TRBJ2-2|TRBD2
TGTGCCAGCAGCTTACCGCCTAGCGGGGTGGCCGGGGAGCTGTTTTTT
CASSLPPSGVAGELFF
>TRBV6-6|NA|TRBJ1-1|NA
TGTGCCAGCAGCCGAGCAGGTACAGACACTGAAGCTTTCTTT
CASSRAGTDTEAFF
>TRBV13|NA|TRBJ2-7|NA
TGTGCCAGCAGCTTAGGCCGGGGGAGCTCCTACGAGCAGTACTTC
CASSLGRGSSYEQYF
>TRBV2|NA|TRBJ1-4|TRBD1
TGTGCCAGCAGTACAGGGGTTTCTAATGAAAAACTGTTTTTT
CASSTGVSNEKLFF
>TRBV6-1|NA|TRBJ1-1|NA
TGTGCCAGCAGTGAAATCCCTCGCCGGGGGCGAGGAGCTTTCTTT
CASSEIPRRGRGAFF
>TRBV19|NA|TRBJ1-2|NA
TGTGCCAGTAGTATACGAGAATATGGCTACACCTTC
CASSIREYGYTF
>TRBV19|NA|TRBJ2-1|NA
TGTGCCACTCAACTGGGGGCTTCAGGGTACAATGAGCAGTTCTTC
CATQLGASGYNEQFF
>TRBV11-2|NA|TRBJ2-1|NA
TGTGCCAGCAGCTTTAGTCCCTACAATGAGCAGTTCTTC
CASSFSPYNEQFF
>TRBV7-3|once|TRBJ2-1|TRBD2
TGTGCCAGCAGCTTAATTGGCGGGAGGGCCGTTGAGCAGTTCTTC
CASSLIGGRAVEQFF
>TRBV5-6|NA|TRBJ1-2|TRBD1
TGTGCCAGCAGCTCGGGACAGGGGGCTGAGTATGGCTACACCTTC
CASSSGQGAEYGYTF
>TRBV28|few|TRBJ1-1|TRBD1
TGTGCCAGCAGTTTAGGTCAGGGGGCTTCTGGGAACACTGAAGCTTTCTTT
CASSLGQGASGNTEAFF
>TRBV2|once|TRBJ1-6|NA
TGTGCCAGCAGGATCGCCGATTATTCACCCCTCCACTTT
CASRIADYSPLHF
>TRBV11-2|NA|TRBJ1-4|NA
TGTGCCAGCAGTTCGACCGGGTCCTTGGGGGAAAAACTGTTTTTT
CASSSTGSLGEKLFF
>TRBV5-6|once|TRBJ2-2|TRBD1
TGTGCCAGCAGCTTGGCCCGGGACAGGGGGGCCGGGGAGCTGTTTTTT
CASSLARDRGAGELFF
>TRBV5-6|NA|TRBJ2-1|TRBD2
TGTGCCAGCAGCTTGTCGGGGGGTAGGTTTAGTGAGCAGTTCTTC
CASSLSGGRFSEQFF
>TRBV7-9|NA|TRBJ2-7|NA
TGTGCCAGCAGCTTAGAGGGAGGCCCTAATTACGAGCAGTACTTC
CASSLEGGPNYEQYF
>TRBV6-5|NA|TRBJ2-7|TRBD2
TGTGCCAGCAGTTACGGGCTAGCGGGGGCATACGAGCAGTACTTC
CASSYGLAGAYEQYF
>TRBV10-3|NA|TRBJ1-1|NA
TGTGCCATCAGTGAGTCAGGTAGGAGGGTAGGCGAAGCTTTCTTT
CAISESGRRVGEAFF
>TRBV5-4|once|TRBJ2-4|NA
TGTGCCAGCAGCTTGGAAAGCGGCCCTCAGTACTTC
CASSLESGPQYF
>TRBV28|NA|TRBJ2-5|NA
TGTGCCAGCAGAACCGGGACCCCAGAGACCCAGTACTTC
CASRTGTPETQYF
>TRBV28|NA|TRBJ2-7|TRBD2
TGTGCCAGCAGTGCCCGGACTAGCGGGAGTAACCACGAGCAGTACTTC
CASSARTSGSNHEQYF
>TRBV5-5|once|TRBJ1-2|NA
TGTGCCAGCTTGGGGGAGAATAGAAACTATGGCTACACCTTC
CASLGENRNYGYTF
>TRBV27|once|TRBJ2-2|TRBD1
TGTGCCAGCAGGAGACAGGGGATGAACACCGGGGAGCTGTTTTTT
CASRRQGMNTGELFF
>TRBV27|NA|TRBJ1-1|TRBD1
TGTGCCAGCAGTTTTTTTTCGACAGGGGGGCTTGAAGCTTTCTTT
CASSFFSTGGLEAFF
>TRBV27|NA|TRBJ2-7|NA
TGTGCCAGCAGTTTATCCGGGAGTGGGTACGAGCAGTACTTC
CASSLSGSGYEQYF
>TRBV9|once|TRBJ1-1|NA
TGTGCCAGCAGCGTAGAGGGGGATAACACTGAAGCTTTCTTT
CASSVEGDNTEAFF
>TRBV7-8|NA|TRBJ2-5|TRBD1
TGTGCCAGCAGCCCGGGGACAGGGGGGGGAGAGACCCAGTACTTC
CASSPGTGGGETQYF
>TRBV18|once|TRBJ1-1|TRBD1
TGTGCCAGCTCACGAGCAAGGGGGCAGGGCACTGAAGCTTTCTTT
CASSRARGQGTEAFF
>TRBV24-1|NA|TRBJ2-3|NA
TGTGCCACCAGTGATACGGGAGTCCTTAGCACAGATACGCAGTATTTT
CATSDTGVLSTDTQYF
>TRBV9|NA|TRBJ1-5|TRBD1
TGTGCCAGCAGCTTAGGGACAGCTACTAATCAGCCCCAGCATTTT
CASSLGTATNQPQHF
>TRBV7-2|NA|TRBJ1-1|NA
TGTGCCAGCAGCTTATGGGGCGCCGAAGCTTTCTTT
CASSLWGAEAFF
>TRBV12-5|few|TRBJ1-2|NA
TGTGCTAGTGGTACACATGCCGGGAACTATGGCTACACCTTC
CASGTHAGNYGYTF
>TRBV28|NA|TRBJ1-1|NA
TGTGCCAGCAGTGTCAGGGGATGGGGAACTGAAGCTTTCTTT
CASSVRGWGTEAFF
>TRBV6-4|NA|TRBJ1-5|TRBD1
TGTGCCAGCAGTGACTCAGTAGGTGGAAGGGGGCAGGTCGTCAGCAATCAGCCCCAGCATTTT
CASSDSVGGRGQVVSNQPQHF
>TRBV7-8|NA|TRBJ2-7|TRBD1
TGTGCCAGCAGCCTGGACAGGGTAATTGGCGAGCAGTACTTC
CASSLDRVIGEQYF
>TRBV9|once|TRBJ1-3|NA
TGTGCCAGCAGCGTAGAAGTGTCCGGGACTGGAAACACCATATATTTT
CASSVEVSGTGNTIYF
>TRBV6-2/TRBV6-3|NA|TRBJ1-3|NA
TGTGCCAGCAGTCGCTCCGTTTTAAGACGGCGCTCTGGAAACACCATATATTTT
CASSRSVLRRRSGNTIYF
>TRBV4-1|NA|TRBJ1-6|NA
TGCGCCAGCAGCCCAAGGTTGGAGCCATATAATTCACCCCTCCACTTT
CASSPRLEPYNSPLHF
>TRBV5-6|once|TRBJ1-1|NA
TGTGCCAGCAGCTCGCGGACACTGAACACTGAAGCTTTCTTT
CASSSRTLNTEAFF
>TRBV24-1|once|TRBJ2-1|TRBD2
TGTGCCACCAGTGATTTTACTAGCGGGAGTTCCTACAATGAGCAGTTCTTC
CATSDFTSGSSYNEQFF
>TRBV30|NA|TRBJ2-7|NA
TGTGCCTGGAGTCCCCCCGCCAGGTCCTACGAGCAGTACTTC
CAWSPPARSYEQYF
>TRBV5-4|once|TRBJ2-7|TRBD2
TGTGCCAGCACCCCTAGCGGCTCCTACGAGCAGTACTTC
CASTPSGSYEQYF